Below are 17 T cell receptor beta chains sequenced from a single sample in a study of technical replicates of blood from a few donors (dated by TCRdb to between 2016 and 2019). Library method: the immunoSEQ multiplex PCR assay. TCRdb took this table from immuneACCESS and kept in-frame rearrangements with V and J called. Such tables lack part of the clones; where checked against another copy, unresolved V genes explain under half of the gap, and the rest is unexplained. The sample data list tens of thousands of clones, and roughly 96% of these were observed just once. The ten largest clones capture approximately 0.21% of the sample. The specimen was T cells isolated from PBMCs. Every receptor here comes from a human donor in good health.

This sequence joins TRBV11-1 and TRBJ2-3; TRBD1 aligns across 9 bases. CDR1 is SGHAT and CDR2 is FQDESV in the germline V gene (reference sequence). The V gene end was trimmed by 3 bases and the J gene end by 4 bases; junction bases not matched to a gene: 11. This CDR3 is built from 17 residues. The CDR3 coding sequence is TGTGCCAGCAGCTTTGTGGTGGACAGGGGTTATGCAGATACGCAGTATTTT. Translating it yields CASSFVVDRGYADTQYF.

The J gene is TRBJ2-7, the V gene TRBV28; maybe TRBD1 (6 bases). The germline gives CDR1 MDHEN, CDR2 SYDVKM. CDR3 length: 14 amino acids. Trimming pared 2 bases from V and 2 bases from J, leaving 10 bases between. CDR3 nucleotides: TGTGCCAGCAGTTTAGGCAGGGGTGCCTACGAGCAGTACTTC. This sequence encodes CASSLGRGAYEQYF.

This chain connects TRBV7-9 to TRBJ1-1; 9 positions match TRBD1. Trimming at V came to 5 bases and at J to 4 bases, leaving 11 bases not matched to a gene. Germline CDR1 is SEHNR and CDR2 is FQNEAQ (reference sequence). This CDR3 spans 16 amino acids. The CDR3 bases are TGTGCCAGCAGCACGCCGGGACAGGGATTAGTCACTGAAGCTTTCTTT. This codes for CASSTPGQGLVTEAFF.

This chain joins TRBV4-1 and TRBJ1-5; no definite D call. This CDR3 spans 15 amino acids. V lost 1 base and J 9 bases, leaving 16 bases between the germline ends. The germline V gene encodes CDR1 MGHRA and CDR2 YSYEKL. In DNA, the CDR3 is TGCGCCAGCAGCCAAGTTGAGGCAAAGGGAGGGCCCCAGCATTTT. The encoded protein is CASSQVEAKGGPQHF.

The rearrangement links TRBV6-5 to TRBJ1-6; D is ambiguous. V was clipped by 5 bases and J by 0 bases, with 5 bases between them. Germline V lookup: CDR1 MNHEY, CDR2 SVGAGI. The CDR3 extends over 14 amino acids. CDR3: CASSESSYNSPLHF. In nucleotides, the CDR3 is TGTGCCAGCAGTGAGAGCTCCTATAATTCACCCCTCCACTTT.

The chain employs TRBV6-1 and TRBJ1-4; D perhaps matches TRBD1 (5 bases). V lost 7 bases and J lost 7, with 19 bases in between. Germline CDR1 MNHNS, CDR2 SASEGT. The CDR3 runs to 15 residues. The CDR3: CASIRAQGTVEKLFF. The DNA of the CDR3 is TGTGCCAGCATCCGAGCGCAGGGTACGGTTGAAAAACTGTTTTTT.

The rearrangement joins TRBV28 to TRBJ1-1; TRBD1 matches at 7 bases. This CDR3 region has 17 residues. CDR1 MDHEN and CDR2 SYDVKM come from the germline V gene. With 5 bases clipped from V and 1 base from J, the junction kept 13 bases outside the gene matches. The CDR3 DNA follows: TGTGCCAGCAGTAATGACATCACAGGGGAAAAGAACACTGAAGCTTTCTTT. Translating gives CASSNDITGEKNTEAFF.

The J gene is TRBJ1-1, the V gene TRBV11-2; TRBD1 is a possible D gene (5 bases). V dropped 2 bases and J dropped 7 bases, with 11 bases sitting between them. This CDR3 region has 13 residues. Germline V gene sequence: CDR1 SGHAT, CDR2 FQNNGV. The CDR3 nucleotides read TGTGCCAGCAGCTTACAGACAGCTGTTGAAGCTTTCTTT. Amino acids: CASSLQTAVEAFF.

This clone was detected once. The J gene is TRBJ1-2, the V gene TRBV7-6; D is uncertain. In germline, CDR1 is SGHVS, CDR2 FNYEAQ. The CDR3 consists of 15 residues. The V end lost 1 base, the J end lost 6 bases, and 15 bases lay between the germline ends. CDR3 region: CASSLEGAQVDGYTF. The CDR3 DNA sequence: TGTGCCAGCAGCTTAGAGGGAGCCCAGGTTGATGGCTACACCTTC.

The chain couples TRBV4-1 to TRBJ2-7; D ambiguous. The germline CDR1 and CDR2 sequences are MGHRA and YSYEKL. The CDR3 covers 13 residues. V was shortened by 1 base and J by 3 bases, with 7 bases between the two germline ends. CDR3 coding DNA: TGCGCCAGCAGCCAAGGTCGCGTCTACGAGCAGTACTTC. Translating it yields CASSQGRVYEQYF.

The DNA of the CDR3 is TGTGCCAGCAGCTTAGCGGGCCTCGAAGCTTTCTTT. Translation gives CASSLAGLEAFF. The chain recombines TRBV7-9 with TRBJ1-1; D not resolved. V gave up 0 bases and J gave up 8 bases, with 7 bases separating them. The CDR3 has 12 residues. Looked up from germline, CDR1 is SEHNR and CDR2 is FQNEAQ (reference sequence).

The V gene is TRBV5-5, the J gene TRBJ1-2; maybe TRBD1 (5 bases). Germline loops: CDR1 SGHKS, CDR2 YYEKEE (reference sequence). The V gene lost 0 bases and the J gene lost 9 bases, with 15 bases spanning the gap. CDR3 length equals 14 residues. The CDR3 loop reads CASSLGGTADRYTF. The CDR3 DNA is TGTGCCAGCAGCTTGGGGGGGACTGCAGATCGCTACACCTTC. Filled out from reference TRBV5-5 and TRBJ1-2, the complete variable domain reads DAGVTQSPTHLIKTRGQQVTLRCSPISGHKSVSWYQQVLGQGPQFIFQYYEKEERGRGNFPDRFSARQFPNYSSELNVNALLLGDSALYLCASSLGGTADRYTFGSGTRLTVV.

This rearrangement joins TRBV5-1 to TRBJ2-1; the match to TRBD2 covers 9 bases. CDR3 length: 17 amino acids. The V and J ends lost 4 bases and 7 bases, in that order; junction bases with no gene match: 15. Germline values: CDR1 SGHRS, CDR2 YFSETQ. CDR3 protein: CASSPPMSGGFGNEQFF. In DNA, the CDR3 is TGCGCCAGCAGCCCACCTATGAGCGGGGGGTTTGGTAATGAGCAGTTCTTC.

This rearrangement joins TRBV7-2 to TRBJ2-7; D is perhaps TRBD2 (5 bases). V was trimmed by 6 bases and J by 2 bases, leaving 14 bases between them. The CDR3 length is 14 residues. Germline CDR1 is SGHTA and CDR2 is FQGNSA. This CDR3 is CASRRGGQAYEQYF. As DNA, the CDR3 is TGTGCCAGCAGAAGAGGCGGGCAGGCCTACGAGCAGTACTTC.

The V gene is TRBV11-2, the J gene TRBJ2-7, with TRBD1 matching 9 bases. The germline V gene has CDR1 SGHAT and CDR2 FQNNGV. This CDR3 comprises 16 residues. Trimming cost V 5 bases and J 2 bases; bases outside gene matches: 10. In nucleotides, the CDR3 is TGTGCCAGCAGCGAGATCACAGGGGGCATAACCTACGAGCAGTACTTC. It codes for CASSEITGGITYEQYF.

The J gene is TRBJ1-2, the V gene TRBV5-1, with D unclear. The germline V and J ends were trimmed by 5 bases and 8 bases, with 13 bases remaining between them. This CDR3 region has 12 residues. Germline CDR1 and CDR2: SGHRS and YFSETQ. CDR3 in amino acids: CASRYGERGYTF. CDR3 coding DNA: TGCGCCAGCAGATATGGGGAGCGCGGCTACACCTTC.

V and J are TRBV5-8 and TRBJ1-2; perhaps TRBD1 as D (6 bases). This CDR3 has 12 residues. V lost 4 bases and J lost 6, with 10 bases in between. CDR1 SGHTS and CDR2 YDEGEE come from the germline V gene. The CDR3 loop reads CASSPRTDGYTF. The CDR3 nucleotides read TGTGCCAGCAGCCCAAGGACAGATGGCTACACCTTC.